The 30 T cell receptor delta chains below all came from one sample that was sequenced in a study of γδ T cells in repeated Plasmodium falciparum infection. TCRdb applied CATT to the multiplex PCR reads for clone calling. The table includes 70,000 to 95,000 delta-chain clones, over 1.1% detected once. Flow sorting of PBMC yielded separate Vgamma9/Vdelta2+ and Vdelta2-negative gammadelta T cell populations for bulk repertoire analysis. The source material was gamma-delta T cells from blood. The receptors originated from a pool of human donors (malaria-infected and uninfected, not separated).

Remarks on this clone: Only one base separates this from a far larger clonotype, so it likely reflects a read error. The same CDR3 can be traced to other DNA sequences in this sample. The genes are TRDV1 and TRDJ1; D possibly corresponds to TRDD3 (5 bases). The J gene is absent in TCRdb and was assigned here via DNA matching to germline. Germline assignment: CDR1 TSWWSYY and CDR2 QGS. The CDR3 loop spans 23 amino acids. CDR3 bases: TGTGCTCTCGGGGAAGACCCGTCCCCTCTCTATAAGTCATTCTCCCCGTACACCGATAAACTCATCTTT. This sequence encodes CALGEDPSPLYKSFSPYTDKLIF.

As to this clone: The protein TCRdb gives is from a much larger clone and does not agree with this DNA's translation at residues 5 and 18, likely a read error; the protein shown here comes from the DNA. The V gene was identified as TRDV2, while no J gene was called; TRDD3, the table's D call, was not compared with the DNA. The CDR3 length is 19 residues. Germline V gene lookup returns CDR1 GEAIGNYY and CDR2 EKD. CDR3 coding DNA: TGTGCCTGTGACGCCGTACTGGGGATAAACACGGTCACAACCGATAAACTCACCTTT. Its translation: CACDAVLGINTVTTDKLTF.

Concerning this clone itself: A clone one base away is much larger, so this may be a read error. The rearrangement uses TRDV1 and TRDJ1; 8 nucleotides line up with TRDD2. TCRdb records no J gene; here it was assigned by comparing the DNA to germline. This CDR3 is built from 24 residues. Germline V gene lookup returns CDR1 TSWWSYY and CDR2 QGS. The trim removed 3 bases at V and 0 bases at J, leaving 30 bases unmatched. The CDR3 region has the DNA TGTGCTCTTGGGGACCACTTCCTACGGCTTAATCTGGGAGACCTCCCTCAATACACCGATAAACTCATCTTT. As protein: CALGDHFLRLNLGDLPQYTDKLIF.

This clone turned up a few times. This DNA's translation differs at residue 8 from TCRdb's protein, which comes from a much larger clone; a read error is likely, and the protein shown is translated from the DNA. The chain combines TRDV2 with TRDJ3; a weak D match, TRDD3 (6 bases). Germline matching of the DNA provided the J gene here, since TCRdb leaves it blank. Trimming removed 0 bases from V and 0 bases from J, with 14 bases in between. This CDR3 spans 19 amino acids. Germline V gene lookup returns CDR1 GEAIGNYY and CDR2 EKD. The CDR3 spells CACDTKDRGSSWDTRQMFF. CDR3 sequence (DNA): TGTGCCTGTGACACCAAGGACCGGGGGAGCTCCTGGGACACCCGACAGATGTTTTTC.

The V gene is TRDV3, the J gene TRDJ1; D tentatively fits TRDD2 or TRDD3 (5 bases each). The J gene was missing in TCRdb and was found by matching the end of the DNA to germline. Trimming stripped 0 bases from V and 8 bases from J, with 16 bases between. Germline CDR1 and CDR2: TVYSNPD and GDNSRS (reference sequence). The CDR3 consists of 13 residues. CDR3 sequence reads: CAFSLLRGQKLIF. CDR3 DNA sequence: TGTGCCTTTAGCCTCCTAAGGGGGCAAAAACTCATCTTT. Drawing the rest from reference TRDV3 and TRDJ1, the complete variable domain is CDKVTQSSPDQTVASGSEVVLLCTYDTVYSNPDLFWYRIRPDYSFQFVFYGDNSRSEGADFTQGRFSVKHILTQKAFHLVISPVRTEDSATYYCAFSLLRGQKLIFGKGTRVTVEP.

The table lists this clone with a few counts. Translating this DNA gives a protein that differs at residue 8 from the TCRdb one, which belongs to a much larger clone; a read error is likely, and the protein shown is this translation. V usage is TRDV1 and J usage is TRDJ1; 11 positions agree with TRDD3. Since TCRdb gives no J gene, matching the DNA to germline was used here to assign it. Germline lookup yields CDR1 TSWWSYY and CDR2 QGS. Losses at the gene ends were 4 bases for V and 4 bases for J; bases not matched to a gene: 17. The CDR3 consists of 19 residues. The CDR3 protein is CALGGMPHWGIFGGDKLIF. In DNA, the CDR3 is TGTGCTCTTGGGGGTATGCCCCACTGGGGGATATTTGGCGGCGATAAACTCATCTTT.

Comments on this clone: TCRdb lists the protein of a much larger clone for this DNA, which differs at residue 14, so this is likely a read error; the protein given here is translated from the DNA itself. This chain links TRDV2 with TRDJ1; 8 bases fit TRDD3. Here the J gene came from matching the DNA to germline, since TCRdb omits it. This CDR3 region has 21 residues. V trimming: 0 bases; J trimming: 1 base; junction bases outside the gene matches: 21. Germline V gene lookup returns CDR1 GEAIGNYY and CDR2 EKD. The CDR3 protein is CACDTVPGAGGGTCSTDKLIF. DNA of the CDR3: TGTGCCTGTGACACCGTTCCCGGTGCTGGGGGAGGAACGTGTAGCACCGATAAACTCATCTTT.

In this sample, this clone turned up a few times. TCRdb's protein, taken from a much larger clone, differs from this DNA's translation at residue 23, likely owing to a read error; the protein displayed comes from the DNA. The CDR3 spells CALGELSNPRKYWGILLYTDKLTF. The CDR3 DNA reads TGTGCTCTTGGGGAACTCTCGAACCCGAGAAAGTACTGGGGGATACTCCTGTACACCGATAAACTCACCTTT. The V gene reported is TRDV1; the J gene is uncalled; TRDD3 is the table's D call, not checked against the DNA. CDR3 size: 24 residues. Germline values: CDR1 TSWWSYY, CDR2 QGS.

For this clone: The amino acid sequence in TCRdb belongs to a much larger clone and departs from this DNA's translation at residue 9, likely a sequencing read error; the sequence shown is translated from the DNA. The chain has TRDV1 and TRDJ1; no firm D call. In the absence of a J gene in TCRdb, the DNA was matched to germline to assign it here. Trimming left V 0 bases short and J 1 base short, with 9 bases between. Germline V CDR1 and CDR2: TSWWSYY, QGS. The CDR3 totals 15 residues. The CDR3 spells CALGELKGVTDKLIF. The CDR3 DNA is TGTGCTCTTGGGGAACTAAAAGGGGTCACCGATAAACTCATCTTT.

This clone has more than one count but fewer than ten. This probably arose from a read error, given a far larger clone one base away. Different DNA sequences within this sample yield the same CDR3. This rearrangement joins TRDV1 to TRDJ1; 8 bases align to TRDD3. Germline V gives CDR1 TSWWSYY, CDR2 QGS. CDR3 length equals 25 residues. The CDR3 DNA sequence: TGTGCCCTTGGGGACATACGGCCTTCCCGAACCTACTGGGGGTCTCCCCGCGTGAACACAGATAAACTCATCTTT. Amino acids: CALGDIRPSRTYWGSPRVNTDKLIF.

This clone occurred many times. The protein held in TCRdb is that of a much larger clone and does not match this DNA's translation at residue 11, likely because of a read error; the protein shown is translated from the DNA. In DNA form, the CDR3 reads TGTGCCTGTGACCCATGGGGGGTCACCGATAGACTCATCTTT. The encoded protein is CACDPWGVTDRLIF. The V gene is TRDV2, the J gene TRDJ1, with D possibly being TRDD3 (6 bases). Germline CDR1 reads GEAIGNYY; CDR2 reads EKD. The CDR3 length is 14 residues.

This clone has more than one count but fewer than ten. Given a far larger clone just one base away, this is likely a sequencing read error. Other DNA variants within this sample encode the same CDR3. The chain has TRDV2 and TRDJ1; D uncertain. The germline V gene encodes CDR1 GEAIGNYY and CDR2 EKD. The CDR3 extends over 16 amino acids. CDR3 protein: CACDPIGITLADKLIF. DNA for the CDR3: TGTGCCTGTGACCCAATTGGAATCACTTTGGCCGATAAACTCATCTTC.

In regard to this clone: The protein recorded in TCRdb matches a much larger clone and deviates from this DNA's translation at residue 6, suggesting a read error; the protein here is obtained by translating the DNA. This CDR3 reads CALGEPFPRTGGLVYTDKLIF. The CDR3 region has the DNA TGTGCTCTTGGGGAACCCTTCCCCCGGACTGGGGGACTGGTGTACACCGATAAACTCATCTTT. This chain joins TRDV1 and TRDJ1, with 9 bases that match TRDD3. The J gene, left out of TCRdb, was set here by checking the DNA against germline. CDR1 is TSWWSYY, CDR2 QGS, per germline. Trimming removed 1 base from V and 0 bases from J; junction bases left unmatched: 18. This CDR3 has 21 residues.

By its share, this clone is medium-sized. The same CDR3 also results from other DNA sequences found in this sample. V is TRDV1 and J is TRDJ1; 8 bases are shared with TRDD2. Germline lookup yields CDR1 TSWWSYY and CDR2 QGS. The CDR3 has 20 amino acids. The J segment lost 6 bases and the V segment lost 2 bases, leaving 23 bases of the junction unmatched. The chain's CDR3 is CALGENFLQGSWRGTYKLIF. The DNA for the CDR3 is TGTGCTCTTGGGGAAAACTTCCTACAAGGATCCTGGAGGGGGACATATAAACTCATCTTT.

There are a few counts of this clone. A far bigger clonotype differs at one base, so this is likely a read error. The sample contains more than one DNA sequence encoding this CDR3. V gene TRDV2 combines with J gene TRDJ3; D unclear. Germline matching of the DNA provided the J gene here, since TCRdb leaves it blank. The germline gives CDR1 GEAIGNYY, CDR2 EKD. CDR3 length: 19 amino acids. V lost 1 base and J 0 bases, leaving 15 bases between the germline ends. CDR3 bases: TGTGCCTGTGACACGCGTGGTCAACTCAGCTCCTGGGACACCCGACAGATGTTTTTC. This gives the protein CACDTRGQLSSWDTRQMFF.

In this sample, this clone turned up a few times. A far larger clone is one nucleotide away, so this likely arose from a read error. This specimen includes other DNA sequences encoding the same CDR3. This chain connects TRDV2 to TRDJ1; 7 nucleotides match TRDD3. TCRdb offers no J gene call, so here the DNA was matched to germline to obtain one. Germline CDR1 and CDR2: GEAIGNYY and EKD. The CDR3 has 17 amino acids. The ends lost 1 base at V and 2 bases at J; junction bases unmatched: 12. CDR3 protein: CACDTVGEAPRTDKLIF. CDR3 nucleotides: TGTGCCTGTGACACAGTGGGGGAGGCCCCGAGAACCGATAAACTCATCTTT.

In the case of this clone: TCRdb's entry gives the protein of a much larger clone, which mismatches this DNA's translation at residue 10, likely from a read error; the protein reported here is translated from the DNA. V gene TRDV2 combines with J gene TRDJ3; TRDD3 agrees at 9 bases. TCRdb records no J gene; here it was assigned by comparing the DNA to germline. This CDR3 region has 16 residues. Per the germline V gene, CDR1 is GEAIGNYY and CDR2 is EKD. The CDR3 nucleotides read TGTGCCTGTGACACCTGGGGGATATGGGGCACCCGACAGATGTTTTTC. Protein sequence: CACDTWGIWGTRQMFF.

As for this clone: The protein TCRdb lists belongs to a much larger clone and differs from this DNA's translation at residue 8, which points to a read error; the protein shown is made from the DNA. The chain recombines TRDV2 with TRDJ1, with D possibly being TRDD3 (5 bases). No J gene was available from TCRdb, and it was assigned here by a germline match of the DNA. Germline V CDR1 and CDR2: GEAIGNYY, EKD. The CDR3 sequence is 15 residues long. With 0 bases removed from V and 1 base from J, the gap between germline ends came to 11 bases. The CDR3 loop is CACDTVGASTDKLIF. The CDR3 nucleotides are TGTGCCTGTGACACCGTTGGGGCGAGCACCGATAAACTCATCTTT.

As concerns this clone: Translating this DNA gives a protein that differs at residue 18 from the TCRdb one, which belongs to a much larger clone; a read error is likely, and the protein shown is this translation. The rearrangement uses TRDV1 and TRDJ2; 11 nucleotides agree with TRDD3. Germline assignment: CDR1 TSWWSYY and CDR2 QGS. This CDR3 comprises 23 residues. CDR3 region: CALGELDDPRLGDRWTLAAQLFF. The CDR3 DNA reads TGTGCTCTTGGGGAACTAGATGATCCAAGACTGGGGGATAGGTGGACTTTGGCAGCACAACTCTTCTTT.

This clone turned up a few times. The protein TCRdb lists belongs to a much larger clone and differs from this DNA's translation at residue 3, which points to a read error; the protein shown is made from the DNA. The CDR3 region has the DNA TGTGCCTATGACACCCCTTTTGTAGTTGGCGTACTCATCTTT. It is translated as CAYDTPFVVGVLIF. The J gene is TRDJ1, the V gene TRDV2; D uncertain. Since TCRdb gives no J gene, matching the DNA to germline was used here to assign it. Germline assignment: CDR1 GEAIGNYY and CDR2 EKD. The CDR3 sequence is 14 residues long.

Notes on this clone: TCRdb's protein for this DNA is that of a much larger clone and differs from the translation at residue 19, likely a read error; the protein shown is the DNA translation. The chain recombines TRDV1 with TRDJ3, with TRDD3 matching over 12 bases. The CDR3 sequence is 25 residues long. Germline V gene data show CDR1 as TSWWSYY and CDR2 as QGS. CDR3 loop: CALGERVYSQYWGIPGSWYTRQMFF. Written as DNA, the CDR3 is TGTGCTCTTGGGGAGAGGGTCTACTCCCAGTACTGGGGGATACCGGGGTCCTGGTACACCCGACAGATGTTTTTC.

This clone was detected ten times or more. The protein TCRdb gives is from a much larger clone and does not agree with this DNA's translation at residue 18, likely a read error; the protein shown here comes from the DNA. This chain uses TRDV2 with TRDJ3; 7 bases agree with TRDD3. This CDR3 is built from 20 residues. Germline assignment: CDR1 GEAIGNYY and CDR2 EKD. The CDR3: CACDLTGDARSSWDTRQVFF. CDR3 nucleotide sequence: TGTGCCTGTGACCTTACTGGGGATGCCCGGAGCTCCTGGGACACCCGACAGGTGTTTTTC.

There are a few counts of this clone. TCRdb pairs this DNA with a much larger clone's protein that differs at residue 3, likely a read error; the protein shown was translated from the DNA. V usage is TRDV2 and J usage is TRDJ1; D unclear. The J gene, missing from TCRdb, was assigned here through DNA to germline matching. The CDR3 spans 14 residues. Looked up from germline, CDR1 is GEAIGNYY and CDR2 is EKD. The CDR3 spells CARDKGRYTDKLIF. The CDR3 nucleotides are TGTGCCCGTGACAAGGGACGGTACACCGATAAACTCATCTTT.

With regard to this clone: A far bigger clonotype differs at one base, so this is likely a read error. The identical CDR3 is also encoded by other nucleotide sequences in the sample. The DNA of the CDR3 is TGTGCTCTTGGGGAACTAGCCTACAACCTTGGAGGATGGGGCGATAAACTCATCTTT. This sequence encodes CALGELAYNLGGWGDKLIF. This chain connects TRDV1 to TRDJ1, with D perhaps assigned TRDD2 or TRDD3 (5 bases each). V gave up 0 bases and J gave up 4 bases, with 24 bases separating them. Germline lookup yields CDR1 TSWWSYY and CDR2 QGS. This CDR3 spans 19 amino acids.

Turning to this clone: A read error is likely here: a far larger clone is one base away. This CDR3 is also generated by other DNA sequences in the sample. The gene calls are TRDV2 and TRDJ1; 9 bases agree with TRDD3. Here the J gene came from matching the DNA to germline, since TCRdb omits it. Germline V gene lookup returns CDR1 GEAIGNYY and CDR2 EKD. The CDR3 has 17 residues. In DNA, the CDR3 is TGCGCCTGTGACTCTTCCTCTCTGGGGGATTACACCGATAAACTCATCTTT. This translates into CACDSSSLGDYTDKLIF.

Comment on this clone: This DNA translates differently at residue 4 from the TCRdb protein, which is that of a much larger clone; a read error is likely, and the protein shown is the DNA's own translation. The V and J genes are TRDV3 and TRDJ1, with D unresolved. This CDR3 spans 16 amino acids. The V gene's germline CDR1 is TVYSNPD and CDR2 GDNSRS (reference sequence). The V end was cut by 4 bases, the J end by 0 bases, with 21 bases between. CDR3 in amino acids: CASRAKMGPYTDKLIF. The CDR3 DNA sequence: TGTGCCTCAAGGGCAAAAATGGGCCCTTACACCGATAAACTCATCTTT.

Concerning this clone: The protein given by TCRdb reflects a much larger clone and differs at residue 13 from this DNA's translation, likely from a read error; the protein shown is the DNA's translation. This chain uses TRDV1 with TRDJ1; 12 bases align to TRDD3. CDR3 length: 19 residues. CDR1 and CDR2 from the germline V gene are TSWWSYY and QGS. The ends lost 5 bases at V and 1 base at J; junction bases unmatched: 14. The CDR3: CALGNVLGDTEGCTDKLIF. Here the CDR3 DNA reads TGTGCTCTTGGGAACGTACTGGGGGATACAGAGGGGTGCACCGATAAACTCATCTTT.

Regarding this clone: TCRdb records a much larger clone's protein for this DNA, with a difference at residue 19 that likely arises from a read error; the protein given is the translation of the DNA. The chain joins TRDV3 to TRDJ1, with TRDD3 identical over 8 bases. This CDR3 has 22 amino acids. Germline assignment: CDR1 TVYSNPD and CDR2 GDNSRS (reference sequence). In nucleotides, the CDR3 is TGTGCCTTTTATCCGGTCCCCTCACTAAAAAGGGGATACCTCAGCTACACCGATGAACTCATCTTT. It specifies CAFYPVPSLKRGYLSYTDELIF.

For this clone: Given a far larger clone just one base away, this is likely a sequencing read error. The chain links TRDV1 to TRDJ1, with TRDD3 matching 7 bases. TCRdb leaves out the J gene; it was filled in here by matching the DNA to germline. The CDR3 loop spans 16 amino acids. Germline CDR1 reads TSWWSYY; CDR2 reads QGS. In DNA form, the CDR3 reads TGCGCTCTTGGGGAATCCTCCTGGGGGTGGGTAGGGAAACTCATCTTT. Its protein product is CALGESSWGWVGKLIF.

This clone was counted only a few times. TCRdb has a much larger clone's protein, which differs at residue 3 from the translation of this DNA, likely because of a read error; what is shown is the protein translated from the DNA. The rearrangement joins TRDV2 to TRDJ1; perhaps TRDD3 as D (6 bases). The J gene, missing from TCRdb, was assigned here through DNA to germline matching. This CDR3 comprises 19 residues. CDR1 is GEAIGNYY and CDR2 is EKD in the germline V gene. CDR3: CARDTKGLGRNRGADKLIF. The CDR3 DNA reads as TGTGCCCGTGACACCAAAGGCCTGGGGCGCAACCGGGGTGCCGATAAACTCATCTTT.